This TCR beta chain was found in a study of shared clonotypes between healthy human individuals. Details on this clone: Its antigen is not identified.

Healthy HIV-negative adults without recent acute infections or vaccinations served as donors. A split of CD4+ cells into CD45RA+ naive and CD45RA-negative memory subsets was performed. Between the trimmed V and J ends, which lost 6 bases and 2 bases, there was a span of 14 bases. This CDR3 contains 14 residues. Germline V lookup: CDR1 MNHEY, CDR2 SVGAGI. Study-wide findings and caveats: Estimated richness was generally greater in naive than memory subsets. Clonotypes that were shared across a few donors made up about 4.5% of naive CD4 clonotypes.

The table came from immunoSEQ multiplex PCR; TCRdb's copy has only in-frame clones and leaves some out. The sample lists around 1.5 million clones, approximately 98% occurring once. The sequencing sample was made of naive CD4+ T cells sorted from blood. This sample's subset: CD45RA+ positively selected. This chain uses TRBV6-5 with TRBJ2-7; possibly TRBD1 for D (6 bases). This sequence originates from a man aged 25-45 years in good health. CDR3 in amino acids: CASRITGSAYEQYF. CDR3 sequence (DNA): TGTGCCAGCAGGATTACAGGGTCAGCCTACGAGCAGTACTTC.